A single sample gave rise to the 25 T cell receptor beta chains below, sequenced in a study of T cell responses to AZD1222 COVID-19 vaccine. Some clones are missing from TCRdb's copy, which holds only in-frame ones; the method was immunoSEQ multiplex PCR. This table holds around 160,000 clones, 82% found once. The sequencing used peripheral blood, collected on day 0 of MenACWY control vaccination. All receptors derive from an adult in good health.

The table lists this clone with a few counts. The rearrangement uses TRBV7-9 and TRBJ2-7, with D unresolved. The germline V gene encodes CDR1 SEHNR and CDR2 FQNEAQ (reference sequence). The CDR3 totals 12 residues. V was cut by 9 bases and J by 2 bases, with 11 bases left in between. For the CDR3, the DNA is TGTGCCAGTGGAGAATATACCTACGAGCAGTACTTC. This encodes CASGEYTYEQYF.

A few counts support this clone. The V and J genes are TRBV2 and TRBJ2-2; D ambiguous. The CDR3 is 11 amino acids. The germline CDR1 and CDR2 sequences are SNHLY and FYNNEI. The V and J ends lost 4 bases and 7 bases respectively, with 4 bases between them. This chain's CDR3 is CASSAIGELFF. CDR3 sequence (DNA): TGTGCCAGCAGTGCCATCGGGGAGCTGTTTTTT.

This clone was found once. This CDR3 reads CASSFRDRANIQYF. CDR3 coding DNA: TGTGCCAGCAGTTTCCGGGACAGGGCCAACATTCAGTACTTC. The rearrangement joins TRBV27 to TRBJ2-4; 9 positions match TRBD1. Germline CDR1 MNHEY, CDR2 SMNVEV (reference sequence). This CDR3 has 14 residues. The V segment lost 3 bases and the J segment 7 bases; nucleotides outside the gene matches: 4.

The chain employs TRBV11-1 and TRBJ2-3, with D unclear. V was shortened by 4 bases and J by 2 bases, with 1 base between the two germline ends. CDR1 SGHAT and CDR2 FQDESV come from the germline V gene (reference sequence). The CDR3 extends over 11 amino acids. CDR3 nucleotides: TGTGCCAGCAGCTCCACAGATACGCAGTATTTT. Translation gives CASSSTDTQYF.

The chain uses TRBV11-2 and TRBJ2-5; 12 nucleotides align to TRBD2. The CDR3 loop spans 17 amino acids. The V gene's germline CDR1 is SGHAT and CDR2 FQNNGV. With 5 bases clipped from V and 5 bases from J, the junction kept 12 bases outside the gene matches. The CDR3 region has the DNA TGTGCCAGCAGCACGGTGCGGACTAGCGGGGCAAGGGAGACCCAGTACTTC. It encodes CASSTVRTSGARETQYF.

The rearrangement uses TRBV4-1 and TRBJ2-5; D may be TRBD2 (5 bases). Germline V gene data show CDR1 as MGHRA and CDR2 as YSYEKL. CDR3 size: 12 residues. V was clipped by 3 bases and J by 11 bases, with 13 bases between them. The CDR3 DNA reads TGCGCCAGCAGCCAGATCGGCGGGCCTCAGTACTTC. Its protein product is CASSQIGGPQYF.

The chain employs TRBV16 and TRBJ2-7; TRBD1 agrees at 8 bases. This CDR3 contains 14 residues. Looked up from germline, CDR1 is KGHSY and CDR2 is FQNENV. V was clipped by 4 bases and J by 5 bases; unmatched bases: 7. The CDR3 region has the DNA TGTGCCAGCAGCCCGGACAGGGCGCATCACGAGCAGTACGTC. This gives the protein CASSPDRAHHEQYV.

This chain links TRBV10-1 with TRBJ1-1; D might be TRBD1 (5 bases). CDR1 and CDR2 (germline): WNHNN, SYGVQD (reference sequence). This CDR3 is 13 amino acids long. The V end was cut by 0 bases, the J end by 5 bases, with 7 bases between. This chain's CDR3 is CASSESGETEAFF. The CDR3 region has the DNA TGCGCCAGCAGTGAGTCAGGGGAGACTGAAGCTTTCTTT.

Regarding this clone: Additional DNA sequences in this sample encode the identical CDR3. J is TRBJ1-2 and V is TRBV6-5, with D uncertain. The germline CDR1 and CDR2 sequences are MNHEY and SVGAGI. The CDR3 has 12 amino acids. V was clipped by 7 bases and J by 1 base, with 7 bases between them. CDR3 sequence (DNA): TGTGCCAGCAAAGGCAGTAACTATGGCTACACCTTC. This translates into CASKGSNYGYTF.

This chain joins TRBV5-4 and TRBJ2-3; 8 bases agree with TRBD1. The germline V gene has CDR1 SGHNT and CDR2 YYREEE (reference sequence). Trimming took 1 base from V and 3 from J; bases not matched to a gene: 10. The CDR3 sequence is 17 residues long. CDR3 in amino acids: CASSLFLGQGMTDTQYF. The CDR3 DNA reads TGTGCCAGCAGCTTGTTTCTCGGACAGGGCATGACAGATACGCAGTATTTT.

The rearrangement joins TRBV7-2 to TRBJ1-6; no clear D. Germline lookup yields CDR1 SGHTA and CDR2 FQGNSA. The CDR3 loop spans 14 amino acids. V was pared by 2 bases and J by 11 bases, with 13 bases between. This CDR3 reads CASSLLLDPPPLHF. The CDR3, as DNA: TGTGCCAGCAGCTTATTGCTGGACCCCCCACCCCTCCACTTT.

A few counts support this clone. The rearrangement links TRBV6-4 to TRBJ2-2, with D hard to call. The CDR3 runs to 12 residues. Trimming took 2 bases from V and 2 from J, leaving 0 bases between them. From germline, CDR1 is MRHNA and CDR2 SNTAGT. The CDR3 DNA reads TGTGCCAGCAGTGACAACACCGGGGAGCTGTTTTTT. Residues: CASSDNTGELFF.

The chain recombines TRBV2 with TRBJ2-3; D might be TRBD1 or TRBD2, each matching 5 bases. The V and J ends lost 6 bases and 0 bases respectively, with 10 bases between them. Germline CDR1 reads SNHLY; CDR2 reads FYNNEI. This CDR3 has 14 residues. CDR3 in DNA: TGTGCCAGCAGAGGGACGTCTAGCACAGATACGCAGTATTTT. Amino acids: CASRGTSSTDTQYF.

The chain uses TRBV19 and TRBJ2-5, with a weak D call TRBD1 (5 bases). Trimming took 5 bases from V and 4 from J, leaving 11 bases between them. The CDR3 has 13 amino acids. Germline CDR1 LNHDA, CDR2 SQIVND (reference sequence). The CDR3 DNA reads as TGTGCCAGTAGTCCGACAGCCCGAGAGACCCAGTACTTC. This gives the protein CASSPTARETQYF.

This chain links TRBV4-2 with TRBJ1-1; 8 positions match TRBD1. This CDR3 is 14 amino acids long. J was trimmed by 4 bases and V by 3 bases; bases with no gene match: 4. Looked up from germline, CDR1 is LGHNA and CDR2 is YNFKEQ. The DNA for the CDR3 is TGTGCCAGCAGCCACAGGGGGCTGGGCACTGAAGCTTTCTTT. This gives the protein CASSHRGLGTEAFF.

V usage is TRBV9 and J usage is TRBJ1-3; D perhaps matches TRBD1 (5 bases). V dropped 4 bases and J dropped 0 bases, with 26 bases sitting between them. The CDR3 is made up of 20 amino acids. From germline, CDR1 is SGDLS and CDR2 YYNGEE. CDR3 region: CASSLKAVDPGLPSGNTIYF. The CDR3 nucleotides read TGTGCCAGCAGCCTAAAGGCCGTGGACCCGGGACTGCCCTCTGGAAACACCATATATTTT.

The CDR3 reads CASSLLWTSSSTDTQYF. The DNA of the CDR3 is TGTGCCAGCAGCTTACTTTGGACATCCTCTAGCACAGATACGCAGTATTTT. V gene TRBV7-8 combines with J gene TRBJ2-3, with TRBD1 as a possible D gene (5 bases). In germline, CDR1 is SGHVS, CDR2 FQNEAQ. Trimming pared 2 bases from V and 0 bases from J, leaving 15 bases between. The CDR3 runs to 17 residues.

The rearrangement links TRBV27 to TRBJ2-7, with 10 positions matching TRBD1. The CDR3 is made up of 13 amino acids. Trimming cost V 8 bases and J 1 base; bases outside gene matches: 2. Germline V gene lookup returns CDR1 MNHEY and CDR2 SMNVEV (reference sequence). DNA of the CDR3: TGTGCCAGCTGGGACAGGGGTTCCTACGAGCAGTACTTC. It translates to CASWDRGSYEQYF.

This clone was observed a handful of times. This chain joins TRBV29-1 and TRBJ2-5, with TRBD1 identical over 8 bases. This CDR3 has 12 residues. The germline CDR1 and CDR2 sequences are SQVTM and ANQGSEA. The junction had 3 bases not matched to a gene; V was cut back by 8 bases and J by 1 base. The CDR3, as DNA: TGCAGCATTGGACAGGGCCAAGAGACCCAGTACTTC. This codes for CSIGQGQETQYF.

V gene TRBV5-1 combines with J gene TRBJ1-2; 8 positions agree with TRBD1. The V segment lost 0 bases and the J segment 2 bases; nucleotides outside the gene matches: 6. The CDR3 runs 16 residues. Per the germline V gene, CDR1 is SGHRS and CDR2 is YFSETQ. CDR3 residues: CASSLAPRQGNYGYTF. DNA of the CDR3: TGCGCCAGCAGCTTGGCCCCGCGACAGGGGAACTATGGCTACACCTTC. Together with reference TRBV5-1 and TRBJ1-2, the CDR3 gives the full variable domain: KAGVTQTPRYLIKTRGQQVTLSCSPISGHRSVSWYQQTPGQGLQFLFEYFSETQRNKGNFPGRFSGRQFSNSRSEMNVSTLELGDSALYLCASSLAPRQGNYGYTFGSGTRLTVV.

This chain joins TRBV7-6 and TRBJ2-5; 12 bases match TRBD2. There are 16 residues in the CDR3. Trimming took 4 bases from V and 4 from J; bases not matched to a gene: 7. Germline CDR1 SGHVS, CDR2 FNYEAQ. This CDR3 is CASSYLTSGGGETQYF. Here the CDR3 DNA reads TGTGCCAGCAGCTACTTGACTAGCGGGGGCGGAGAGACCCAGTACTTC.

J is TRBJ2-3 and V is TRBV4-1; D unclear. Germline V gene data show CDR1 as MGHRA and CDR2 as YSYEKL. The CDR3 sequence is 11 residues long. V dropped 3 bases and J dropped 6 bases, with 4 bases sitting between them. CDR3 region: CASSQADTQYF. Here the CDR3 DNA reads TGCGCCAGCAGCCAGGCGGATACGCAGTATTTT.

This clone was recorded only once. The chain combines TRBV25-1 with TRBJ2-3; D gene ambiguous. The CDR3 is made up of 16 amino acids. Trimming took off 0 bases at V and 0 bases at J, with 10 bases between the two ends. Germline CDR1 reads MGHDK; CDR2 reads SYGVNS. The CDR3 nucleotides read TGTGCCAGCAGTGAATATATAGTCGGCAGCACAGATACGCAGTATTTT. This codes for CASSEYIVGSTDTQYF.

The rearrangement joins TRBV3-1 (or the pseudogene TRBV3-2) to TRBJ2-1; 8 bases match TRBD1. V was pared by 0 bases and J by 9 bases, with 10 bases of the junction left unmatched. Germline V gene lookup returns CDR1 LGHDT and CDR2 YNNKEL (reference sequence). The CDR3 totals 16 residues. This CDR3 is CASSQEQTDRGGEQFF. The CDR3, as DNA: TGTGCCAGCAGCCAAGAGCAAACCGACAGGGGTGGTGAGCAGTTCTTC.

The V call is TRBV19, the J call TRBJ2-5; D possibly uses TRBD1 or TRBD2 (6 bases each). The CDR3 length is 14 residues. In germline, CDR1 is LNHDA, CDR2 SQIVND (reference sequence). V was pared by 4 bases and J by 2 bases, with 11 bases between. CDR3 DNA sequence: TGTGCCAGTAGTACCCGGGGGCCGCAAGAGACCCAGTACTTC. Protein sequence: CASSTRGPQETQYF.